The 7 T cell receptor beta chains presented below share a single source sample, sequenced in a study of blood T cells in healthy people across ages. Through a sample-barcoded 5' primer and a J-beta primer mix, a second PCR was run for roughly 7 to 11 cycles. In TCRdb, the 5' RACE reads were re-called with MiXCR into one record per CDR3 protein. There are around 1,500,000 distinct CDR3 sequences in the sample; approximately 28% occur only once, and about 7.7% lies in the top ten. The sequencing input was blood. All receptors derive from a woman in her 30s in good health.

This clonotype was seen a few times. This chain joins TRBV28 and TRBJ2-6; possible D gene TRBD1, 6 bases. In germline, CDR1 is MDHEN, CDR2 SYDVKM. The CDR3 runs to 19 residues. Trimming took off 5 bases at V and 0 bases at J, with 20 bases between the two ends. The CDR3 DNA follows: TGTGCCAGCAGTCCGCTGTACGGCAGGGACAACTCTGGGGCCAACGTCCTGACTTTC. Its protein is CASSPLYGRDNSGANVLTF. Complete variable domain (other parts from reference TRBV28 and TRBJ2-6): DVKVTQSSRYLVKRTGEKVFLECVQDMDHENMFWYRQDPGLGLRLIYFSYDVKMKEKGDIPEGYSVSREKKERFSLILESASTNQTSMYLCASSPLYGRDNSGANVLTFGAGSRLTVL.

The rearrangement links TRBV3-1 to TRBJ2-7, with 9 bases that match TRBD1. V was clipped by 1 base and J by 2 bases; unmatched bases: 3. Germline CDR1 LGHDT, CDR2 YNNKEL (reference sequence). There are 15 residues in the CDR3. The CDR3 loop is CASSQGRDRAYEQYF. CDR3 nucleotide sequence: TGTGCCAGCAGCCAAGGTAGGGACAGGGCCTACGAGCAGTACTTC.

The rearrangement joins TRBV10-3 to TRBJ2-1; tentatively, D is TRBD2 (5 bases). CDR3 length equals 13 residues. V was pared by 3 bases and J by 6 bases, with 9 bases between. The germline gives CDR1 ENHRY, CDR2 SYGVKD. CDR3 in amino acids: CAISDLGSNEQFF. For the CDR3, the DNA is TGTGCCATCAGTGATCTTGGGAGCAATGAGCAGTTCTTC.

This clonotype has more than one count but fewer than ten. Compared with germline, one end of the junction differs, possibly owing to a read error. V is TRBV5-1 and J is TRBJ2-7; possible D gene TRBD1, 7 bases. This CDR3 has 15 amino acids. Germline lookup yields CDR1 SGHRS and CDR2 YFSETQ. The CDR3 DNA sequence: TGCGCCGGCAGCTTTCGCGGGACAGCTTCCTACGAGCAGTACTTC. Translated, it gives CAGSFRGTASYEQYF.

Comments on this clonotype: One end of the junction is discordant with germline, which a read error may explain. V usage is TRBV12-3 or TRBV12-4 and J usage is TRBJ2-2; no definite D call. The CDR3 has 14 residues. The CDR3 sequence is CASSLAEDTGELFF. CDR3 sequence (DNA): TGCGCCAGCAGTTTGGCAGAGGACACCGGGGAGCTGTTTTTT.

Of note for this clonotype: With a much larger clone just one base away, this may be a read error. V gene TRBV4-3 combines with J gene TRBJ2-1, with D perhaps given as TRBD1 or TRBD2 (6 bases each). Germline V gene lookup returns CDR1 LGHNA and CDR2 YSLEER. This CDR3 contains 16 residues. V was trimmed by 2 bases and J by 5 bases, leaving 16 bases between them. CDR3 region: CASSQYRGRRDNEQFF. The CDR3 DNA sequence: TGCGCCAGCAGCCAATATAGGGGGAGGAGGGACAATGAGCAGTTCTTC.

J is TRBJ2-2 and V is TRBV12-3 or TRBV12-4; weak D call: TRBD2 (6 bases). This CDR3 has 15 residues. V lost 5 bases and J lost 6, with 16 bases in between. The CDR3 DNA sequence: TGTGCCAGCAGTCGTCGGGACTGGGGGGCCGGGGAGCTGTTTTTT. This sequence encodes CASSRRDWGAGELFF.